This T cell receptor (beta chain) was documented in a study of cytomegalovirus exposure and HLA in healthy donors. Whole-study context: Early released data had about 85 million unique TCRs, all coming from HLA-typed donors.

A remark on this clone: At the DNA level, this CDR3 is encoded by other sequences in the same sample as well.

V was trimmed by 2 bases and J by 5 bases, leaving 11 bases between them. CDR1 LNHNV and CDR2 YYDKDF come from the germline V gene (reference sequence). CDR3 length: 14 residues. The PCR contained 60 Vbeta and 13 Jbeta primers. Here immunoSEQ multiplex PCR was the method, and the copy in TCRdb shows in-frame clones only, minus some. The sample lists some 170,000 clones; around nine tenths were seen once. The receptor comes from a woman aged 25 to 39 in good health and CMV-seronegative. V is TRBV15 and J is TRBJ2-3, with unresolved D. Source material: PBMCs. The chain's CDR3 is CATSRSLRGDTQYF. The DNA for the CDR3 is TGTGCCACCAGCAGATCATTACGAGGAGATACGCAGTATTTT.